Below, 30 T cell receptor beta chains from the same sample are listed, as sequenced in a study of T cells in Graves' hyperthyroidism and ophthalmopathy. Amplification yielded TCR beta CDR3 regions, with RNA transcripts as the source. HTBI primers were the set used in a first-round RT-PCR of the TCR CDR3. TCRdb reprocessed the multiplex PCR reads with MiXCR, giving one entry per CDR3 protein. The sample lists around 25,000 distinct CDR3 sequences, approximately 49% occurring once. The sequencing input was blood. The receptor source for this set is a middle-aged woman with Graves' hyperthyroidism that later progressed to Graves' ophthalmopathy.

Regarding this clonotype: At one end the junction does not follow the germline gene, possibly because of a read error. This chain joins TRBV5-1 and TRBJ2-6, with 7 bases lining up with TRBD2. Per germline, CDR1 SGHRS and CDR2 YFSETQ. The CDR3 sequence is 15 residues long. The CDR3 coding sequence is TGCGCCTGCAGCTTGGGGGGGTCAGGGGCCAACGTCCTGACTTTC. This gives the protein CACSLGGSGANVLTF.

J is TRBJ2-1 and V is TRBV19; 10 bases fit TRBD2. CDR1 LNHDA and CDR2 SQIVND come from the germline V gene (reference sequence). V lost 6 bases and J lost 9; bases outside the gene matches: 11. This CDR3 spans 15 amino acids. The CDR3 here is CASRPWLAGDGEQFF. In DNA, the CDR3 is TGTGCCAGTAGACCATGGCTAGCGGGAGACGGTGAGCAGTTCTTC.

This clonotype was recorded once. This sequence joins TRBV9 and TRBJ2-6; TRBD2 matches at 16 bases. Trimming cost V 4 bases and J 2 bases; bases outside gene matches: 3. The CDR3 covers 18 residues. CDR1 is SGDLS and CDR2 is YYNGEE in the germline V gene. The CDR3 reads CASSSGTSGRAGANVLTF. The CDR3 bases are TGTGCCAGCAGCTCCGGGACTAGCGGGAGGGCTGGGGCCAACGTCCTGACTTTC.

Remarks on this clonotype: As the CDR3 is not closed by the conserved phenylalanine or tryptophan, this likely results from a read error. It is unclear where the CDR3 begins or ends on the DNA, so no DNA is shown, and the CDR3 is as TCRdb lists it. Here the CDR3 reads CASSSVATNEKLSS. V is TRBV25-1 and J is TRBJ1-4. The CDR3 is 14 amino acids in total, end residues counted. Looked up from germline, CDR1 is MGHDK and CDR2 is SYGVNS.

The CDR3, as DNA: TGCAGCGTTGAAGAATTCGGGGGCGGCTATGGCTACACCTTC. Protein: CSVEEFGGGYGYTF. The chain combines TRBV29-1 with TRBJ1-2; TRBD1 is a possible D gene (6 bases). This CDR3 contains 14 residues. Germline-derived CDR1 and CDR2 are SQVTM and ANQGSEA. The V end lost 0 bases, the J end lost 4 bases, and 12 bases lay between the germline ends. Complete variable domain (other parts from reference TRBV29-1 and TRBJ1-2): SAVISQKPSRDICQRGTSLTIQCQVDSQVTMMFWYRQQPGQSLTLIATANQGSEATYESGFVIDKFPISRPNLTFSTLTVSNMSPEDSSIYLCSVEEFGGGYGYTFGSGTRLTVV.

This clonotype has a count of ten or more. J is TRBJ2-2 and V is TRBV6-1, with D possibly TRBD1 on 5 matching bases. CDR3 length: 13 residues. V lost 4 bases to trimming and J lost 5 bases, with 8 bases between them. CDR1 MNHNS and CDR2 SASEGT come from the germline V gene. CDR3 bases: TGTGCCAGCAGTGGACAGCGAACCGGGGAGCTGTTTTTT. It specifies CASSGQRTGELFF.

The gene calls are TRBV9 and TRBJ2-7, with TRBD1 as a possible D gene (6 bases). The CDR3 covers 14 residues. Trimming took off 4 bases at V and 6 bases at J, with 17 bases between the two ends. CDR1 and CDR2 from the germline V gene are SGDLS and YYNGEE. The CDR3 DNA sequence: TGTGCCAGCAGCTCCCGGGACAATCTTGGCGAGCAGTACTTC. Protein sequence: CASSSRDNLGEQYF.

This clonotype showed up just a few times. Germline and junction disagree at one end, which may indicate a read error. J is TRBJ2-1 and V is TRBV5-1, with D possibly being TRBD1 or TRBD2 (5 bases each). Germline V gives CDR1 SGHRS, CDR2 YFSETQ. This CDR3 is built from 15 residues. The CDR3 nucleotides are TGTGCCAGCAGCCAGCAGGCAGGGAGTTACAATGAGCAGTTCTTC. Translated: CASSQQAGSYNEQFF.

V usage is TRBV20-1 and J usage is TRBJ2-3, with 14 bases that match TRBD2. This CDR3 region has 16 residues. After removal of 0 bases from V and 5 bases from J, the junction contained 4 bases not matched to a gene. Germline V gene lookup returns CDR1 DFQATT and CDR2 SNEGSKA (reference sequence). CDR3 bases: TGCAGTGCTAGAGACGGGACTAGCGGGAGAAGAGATACGCAGTATTTT. This gives the protein CSARDGTSGRRDTQYF.

The CDR3 DNA follows: TGTGCCAGCAGTTTAACGGGACAGGGGGCAACTAATGAGCAGTTCTTC. It codes for CASSLTGQGATNEQFF. The genes are TRBV12-3 or TRBV12-4 and TRBJ2-1; 12 bases align to TRBD1. There are 16 residues in the CDR3. J was trimmed by 7 bases and V by 2 bases; bases with no gene match: 6.

This clonotype has a count of ten or more. The V call is TRBV6-4, the J call TRBJ2-7; TRBD1 is a possible D gene (6 bases). Trimming took 11 bases from V and 4 from J, leaving 18 bases between them. Germline lookup yields CDR1 MRHNA and CDR2 SNTAGT. The CDR3 has 13 amino acids. CDR3 sequence: CAAGQDSVYEQYF. In DNA, the CDR3 is TGTGCCGCCGGCCAGGACAGCGTATACGAGCAGTACTTC.

The chain carries TRBV6-6 and TRBJ2-1; 7 bases agree with TRBD2. V shed 10 bases and J 3 bases; nucleotides not matched to a gene: 6. This CDR3 has 13 residues. Germline loops: CDR1 MNHNY, CDR2 SVGAGI (reference sequence). The CDR3 DNA follows: TGTGCCATTGCGACTAGCCACTACAATGAGCAGTTCTTC. It translates to CAIATSHYNEQFF.

The chain carries TRBV7-8 and TRBJ2-3; the D is unclear. Germline lookup yields CDR1 SGHVS and CDR2 FQNEAQ. Trimming left V 0 bases short and J 4 bases short, with 11 bases between. This CDR3 is 15 amino acids long. Here the CDR3 reads CASSLAGRRADTQYF. The CDR3 bases are TGTGCCAGCAGCTTAGCAGGACGCCGGGCAGATACGCAGTATTTT. The full variable domain, in which reference TRBV7-8 and TRBJ2-3 provide the parts outside the CDR3, is GAGVSQSPRYKVAKRGQDVALRCDPISGHVSLFWYQQALGQGPEFLTYFQNEAQLDKSGLPSDRFFAERPEGSVSTLKIQRTQQEDSAVYLCASSLAGRRADTQYFGPGTRLTVL.

In its sample, this clonotype is medium-sized. The J gene is TRBJ1-4, the V gene TRBV19, with D maybe TRBD1 (5 bases). The germline V gene encodes CDR1 LNHDA and CDR2 SQIVND (reference sequence). Trimming cost V 9 bases and J 6 bases, with 17 bases left between them. This CDR3 comprises 14 residues. The DNA of the CDR3 is TGTGCCAGCAGAACTCGGGGGATAGATGAAAAACTGTTTTTT. This encodes CASRTRGIDEKLFF.

This clonotype was observed at least ten times. The CDR3 region has the DNA TGTGCCAGCAGCGTAAAGACAGGCCGGGGAGAAAAACTGTTTTTT. Amino acid sequence: CASSVKTGRGEKLFF. This rearrangement joins TRBV11-2 to TRBJ1-4; TRBD1 might be the D (6 bases). With 5 bases removed from V and 8 bases from J, the gap between germline ends came to 18 bases. Germline V gives CDR1 SGHAT, CDR2 FQNNGV. The CDR3 extends over 15 amino acids.

This clonotype was recorded once. The V gene is TRBV19, the J gene TRBJ2-7; 9 nucleotides line up with TRBD1. Germline CDR1 and CDR2: LNHDA and SQIVND (reference sequence). The CDR3 is 15 residues long. V shed 5 bases and J 2 bases; nucleotides not matched to a gene: 7. CDR3 in DNA: TGTGCCAGTAGTCCGATGACAGGGGGAACCTACGAGCAGTACTTC. Residues: CASSPMTGGTYEQYF.

In regard to this clonotype: Mismatch with germline at one junction end may stem from a read error. The chain is built from TRBV11-2 and TRBJ2-2; TRBD1 or TRBD2 may be the D gene (5 bases each). This CDR3 region has 17 residues. The germline CDR1 and CDR2 sequences are SGHAT and FQNNGV. The CDR3 reads CAGSLELPGGDTGELFF. The CDR3 DNA reads as TGTGCCGGCAGCTTAGAGTTGCCTGGGGGTGACACAGGGGAGCTGTTTTTT.

The chain uses TRBV2 and TRBJ2-5, with 15 bases identical to TRBD2. CDR3 size: 15 residues. From germline, CDR1 is SNHLY and CDR2 FYNNEI. J gave up 4 bases and V 5 bases, and 2 bases lay outside the gene matches. The chain's CDR3 is CASSQGLAGGETQYF. The CDR3 coding sequence is TGTGCCAGCAGTCAGGGACTAGCGGGAGGAGAGACCCAGTACTTC. Based on the CDR3 plus reference TRBV2 and TRBJ2-5, the full variable domain is EPEVTQTPSHQVTQMGQEVILRCVPISNHLYFYWYRQILGQKVEFLVSFYNNEISEKSEIFDDQFSVERPDGSNFTLKIRSTKLEDSAMYFCASSQGLAGGETQYFGPGTRLLVL.

The rearrangement joins TRBV2 to TRBJ2-5; D may correspond to TRBD1 or TRBD2 (5 bases each). The CDR3 spans 14 residues. V dropped 6 bases and J dropped 5 bases, with 16 bases sitting between them. Germline values: CDR1 SNHLY, CDR2 FYNNEI. The CDR3 DNA sequence: TGTGCCAGCAGAACTTTGGGGGTCAGGGAGACCCAGTACTTC. This translates into CASRTLGVRETQYF.

This clonotype was recorded once. J is TRBJ2-7 and V is TRBV18, with 7 bases lining up with TRBD1. Germline V gene lookup returns CDR1 KGHSH and CDR2 LQKENI. The CDR3 is 14 amino acids. Losses at the gene ends were 1 base for V and 5 bases for J; bases not matched to a gene: 5. Written as DNA, the CDR3 is TGTGCCAGCTCACCACGACAGGGAGACCACGAGCAGTACTTC. Amino acid sequence: CASSPRQGDHEQYF.

This clonotype was recorded at least ten times. The V and J genes are TRBV7-3 and TRBJ2-1, with D possibly being TRBD2 (6 bases). The V and J ends lost 3 bases and 1 base respectively, with 10 bases between them. The CDR3 sequence is 15 residues long. The germline V gene has CDR1 SGHTA and CDR2 FQGTGA. The CDR3 DNA follows: TGTGCCAGCAGCTTCCGAGCGGGTTCCTACAATGAGCAGTTCTTC. Translated: CASSFRAGSYNEQFF.

This clonotype was observed a few times. The chain employs TRBV2 and TRBJ1-5; 11 nucleotides match TRBD1. After removal of 6 bases from V and 4 bases from J, the junction contained 5 bases not matched to a gene. The CDR3 covers 15 residues. Per germline, CDR1 SNHLY and CDR2 FYNNEI. In DNA, the CDR3 is TGTGCCAGCAGGGGGGGGACAGGGGGAAATCAGCCCCAGCATTTT. Encoded protein: CASRGGTGGNQPQHF.

Turning to this clonotype: The CDR3 carries no conserved terminal phenylalanine or tryptophan, so it likely arises from a read error. The gene calls are TRBV7-3 and TRBJ2-3; D assignment may be TRBD1 or TRBD2 (5 bases each). The CDR3 is made up of 14 amino acids. Between the trimmed V and J ends, which lost 5 bases and 11 bases, there was a span of 20 bases. Germline V gene lookup returns CDR1 SGHTA and CDR2 FQGTGA. CDR3 region: CASSLPGTGRVQYS. CDR3 in DNA: TGTGCCAGCAGCCTTCCCGGGACCGGCCGGGTGCAGTATTCT.

This clonotype was found many times. The gene calls are TRBV5-6 and TRBJ1-6; no clear D. The CDR3 runs to 16 residues. Germline CDR1 and CDR2: SGHDT and YYEEEE. Trimming left V 6 bases short and J 0 bases short, with 13 bases between. DNA of the CDR3: TGTGCCAGCACTTTCGGCTTCGGCTCCTATAATTCACCCCTCCACTTT. This sequence encodes CASTFGFGSYNSPLHF.

This sequence joins TRBV2 and TRBJ2-7; maybe TRBD1 (6 bases). CDR1 and CDR2 (germline): SNHLY, FYNNEI. This CDR3 has 13 amino acids. Trimming took off 7 bases at V and 6 bases at J, with 16 bases between the two ends. Written as DNA, the CDR3 is TGTGCCAGCACTTTCAACAGGGAAGGCGAGCAGTACTTC. It is translated as CASTFNREGEQYF.

This clonotype was seen many times. The chain recombines TRBV6-6 with TRBJ1-2, with 12 bases lining up with TRBD1. The CDR3 loop spans 14 amino acids. The trim removed 8 bases at V and 8 bases at J, leaving 9 bases unmatched. Germline V gives CDR1 MNHNY, CDR2 SVGAGI (reference sequence). The DNA for the CDR3 is TGTGCCAGCGCCGGGACAGGGGGCTCTGGAGGCTACACCTTC. Encoded protein: CASAGTGGSGGYTF.

A remark on this clonotype: With a much larger clone just one base away, this may be a read error. The V gene is TRBV28, the J gene TRBJ1-4; D is uncertain. Germline V gene lookup returns CDR1 MDHEN and CDR2 SYDVKM. The CDR3 runs 12 residues. Trimming stripped 6 bases from V and 5 bases from J, with 7 bases between. CDR3 DNA: TGTGCCAGCAGGTTGGACAATGAAAAACTGTTTTTT. Translation: CASRLDNEKLFF. Full variable domain (missing parts from reference TRBV28 and TRBJ1-4): DVKVTQSSRYLVKRTGEKVFLECVQDMDHENMFWYRQDPGLGLRLIYFSYDVKMKEKGDIPEGYSVSREKKERFSLILESASTNQTSMYLCASRLDNEKLFFGSGTQLSVL.

The rearrangement links TRBV14 to TRBJ1-1, with D maybe TRBD1 (6 bases). V shed 5 bases and J shed 2 bases, with 18 bases lying between them. Germline V gene lookup returns CDR1 SGHDN and CDR2 FVKESK. The CDR3 is 16 amino acids. CDR3 protein: CASSKTGTRGNTEAFF. CDR3 bases: TGTGCCAGCAGCAAAACCGGGACCAGGGGCAACACTGAAGCTTTCTTT.

This clonotype was seen only a few times. The J gene is TRBJ2-3, the V gene TRBV7-8; D remains unclear. V was cut by 3 bases and J by 3 bases, with 7 bases left in between. The V gene's germline CDR1 is SGHVS and CDR2 FQNEAQ. The CDR3 runs 13 residues. DNA for the CDR3: TGTGCCAGCAGCTTCACCGGGACAGATACGCAGTATTTT. It translates to CASSFTGTDTQYF. Full variable domain (missing parts from reference TRBV7-8 and TRBJ2-3): GAGVSQSPRYKVAKRGQDVALRCDPISGHVSLFWYQQALGQGPEFLTYFQNEAQLDKSGLPSDRFFAERPEGSVSTLKIQRTQQEDSAVYLCASSFTGTDTQYFGPGTRLTVL.

The CDR3 sequence: CSVQKPLLAGGTNEQFF. In nucleotides, the CDR3 is TGCAGCGTTCAAAAGCCCTTACTAGCGGGAGGGACTAATGAGCAGTTCTTC. This chain connects TRBV29-1 to TRBJ2-1; 13 positions agree with TRBD2. V lost 5 bases to trimming and J lost 7 bases; unmatched junction nucleotides: 14. CDR1 is SQVTM, CDR2 ANQGSEA, per germline. The length of the CDR3 is 17 residues.